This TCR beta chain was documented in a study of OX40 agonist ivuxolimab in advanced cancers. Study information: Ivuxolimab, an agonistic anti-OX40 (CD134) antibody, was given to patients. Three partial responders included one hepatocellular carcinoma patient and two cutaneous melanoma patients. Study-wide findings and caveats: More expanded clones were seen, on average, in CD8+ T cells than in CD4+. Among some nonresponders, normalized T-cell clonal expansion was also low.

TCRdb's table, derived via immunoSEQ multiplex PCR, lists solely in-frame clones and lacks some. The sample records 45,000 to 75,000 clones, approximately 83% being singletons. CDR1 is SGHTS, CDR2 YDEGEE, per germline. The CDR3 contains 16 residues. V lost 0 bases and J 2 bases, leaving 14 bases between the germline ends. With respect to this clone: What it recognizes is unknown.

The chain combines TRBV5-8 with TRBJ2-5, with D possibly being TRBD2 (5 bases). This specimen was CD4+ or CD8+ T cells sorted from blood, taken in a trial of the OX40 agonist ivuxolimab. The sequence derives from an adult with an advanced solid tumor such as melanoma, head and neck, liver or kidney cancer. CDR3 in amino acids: CASSLASTTFQETQYF. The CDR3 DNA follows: TGTGCCAGCAGCTTGGCCTCGACTACTTTTCAAGAGACCCAGTACTTC.